This TCR beta chain was identified during a study of T-cell reconstitution after alpha-beta-depleted transplantation in children. Overall study findings and caveats: Most T-cell counts and diversity one year after the transplant came from T cells that were newly produced. As was reported, about two months after transplant, alpha-beta T cells came from several hundred expanded graft clones. After transplant, high TCRbeta diversity at day 60 in some patients arose from surviving recipient T cells and thymic progenitors.

The authors prepared the TCRbeta library with unique molecular identifiers. MiXCR was run by TCRdb on the PCR reads, yielding one entry per CDR3 protein. The sample consists of 450,000 to 600,000 distinct CDR3 sequences, approximately 13% of them appearing once. Points on this clonotype: Its antigen is undetermined.

The source material was PBMCs, mostly from graft donor cells, sampled 360 days after TCRalphabeta/CD19-depleted stem cell transplant. The receptor's source is a male patient under 18 who had a stem cell transplant for acute myeloid leukemia, so the T cells may come from the graft donor.

CDR3 in amino acids: CASPQSSGNTIYF. In DNA form, the CDR3 reads TGTGCCAGCCCTCAGAGCTCTGGAAACACCATATATTTT. This chain links TRBV12-3 or TRBV12-4 with TRBJ1-3, with D unresolved. Trimming took 8 bases from V and 0 from J, leaving 8 bases between them. CDR3 size: 13 residues.